The rows below give T cell receptor beta chains drawn from one sample of a study of blood T cells in healthy people across ages. MiXCR was run by TCRdb on the 5' RACE reads, yielding one entry per CDR3 protein. The sample has around 990,000 distinct CDR3 sequences; more than 30% are singletons. The sequenced sample consisted of blood. These receptors originate from a man aged 18 to 35 in good health. Both conserved end residues are part of each CDR3. D genes are given only for firm matches. The size field is filled for only some rows; it gives once, few, many or a size class.

J: TRBJ1-1; D: TRBD1; size: NA; V: TRBV7-2; DNA: TGTGCCAGCAGCTCCCTACAGGGGGCTCGGAGTGAAGCTTTCTTT; CDR3: CASSSLQGARSEAFF
J: TRBJ2-1; D: NA; size: few; V: TRBV20-1; DNA: TGCAGTGCCCTCCCGGGGGCCACCTACAATGAGCAGTTCTTC; CDR3: CSALPGATYNEQFF
J: TRBJ1-2; D: NA; size: few; V: TRBV15; DNA: TGTGCCACCAGCGGAGGCAGAGTCTATGGCTACACCTTC; CDR3: CATSGGRVYGYTF
J: TRBJ2-7; D: NA; size: NA; V: TRBV7-9; DNA: TGTGCCAGCAGCCGCCTGGGGCCATACGAGCAGTACTTC; CDR3: CASSRLGPYEQYF
J: TRBJ1-2; D: NA; size: NA; V: TRBV9; DNA: TGTGCCAGCAGCGCCATGACGGCGAACTATGGCTACACCTTC; CDR3: CASSAMTANYGYTF
J: TRBJ1-6; D: NA; size: NA; V: TRBV25-1; DNA: TGTGCCAGCCGGGAGAGCTCCTATAATTCACCCCTCCACTTT; CDR3: CASRESSYNSPLHF
J: TRBJ1-2; D: NA; size: NA; V: TRBV4-3; DNA: TGCGCCAGCAGCCACGCCAATTACTATGGCTACACCTTC; CDR3: CASSHANYYGYTF
J: TRBJ2-7; D: NA; size: many; V: TRBV20-1; DNA: TGCAGTGCCCCGGGGACGGTGTCCTACGAGCAGTACTTC; CDR3: CSAPGTVSYEQYF
J: TRBJ1-1; D: TRBD1; size: NA; V: TRBV29-1; DNA: TGCAGCGTTGTAACCGGGACAGGGGGCAAAGGCACTGAAGCTTTCTTT; CDR3: CSVVTGTGGKGTEAFF
J: TRBJ1-5; D: NA; size: NA; V: TRBV18; DNA: TGTGCCAGCTCACCACTACAAGGGGCGGACGGGAGCAATCAGCCCCAGCATTTT; CDR3: CASSPLQGADGSNQPQHF
J: TRBJ2-3; D: NA; size: NA; V: TRBV5-1; DNA: TGCGCCAGCAGCTCACTACAGAGTAAGAGCACAGATACGCAGTATTTT; CDR3: CASSSLQSKSTDTQYF
J: TRBJ1-1; D: NA; size: few; V: TRBV2; DNA: TGTGCCAGCAGTGACGGGAGACACACTGAAGCTTTCTTT; CDR3: CASSDGRHTEAFF
J: TRBJ1-5; D: NA; size: few; V: TRBV24-1; DNA: TGTGCCACCAGTGAAAGTAGAAGCAATCAGCCCCAGCATTTT; CDR3: CATSESRSNQPQHF
J: TRBJ1-1; D: NA; size: many; V: TRBV6-5; DNA: TGTGCCAGCAGTTACGGGGGCACTGAAGCTTTCTTT; CDR3: CASSYGGTEAFF
J: TRBJ2-5; D: TRBD1; size: many; V: TRBV12-3/TRBV12-4; DNA: TGTGCCAGCAGTTCGGGACAGGGGCGCGAGACCCAGTACTTC; CDR3: CASSSGQGRETQYF
J: TRBJ2-5; D: TRBD2; size: once; V: TRBV11-2; DNA: TGTGCCAGCAGCTTAGATGGTGTGGGACTAGCATTGGAGACCCAGTACTTC; CDR3: CASSLDGVGLALETQYF
J: TRBJ1-2; D: NA; size: NA; V: TRBV24-1; DNA: TGTGCCACCAGTGACCCTATTCGAGAGTCTACAGTGGGCTATGGCTACACCTTC; CDR3: CATSDPIRESTVGYGYTF
J: TRBJ2-7; D: TRBD1; size: NA; V: TRBV12-3/TRBV12-4; DNA: TGTGCCAGCAGTTTAGCGCTTAAAGTGGACAGGGGACAGGGTGAGCAGTACTTC; CDR3: CASSLALKVDRGQGEQYF
J: TRBJ1-2; D: NA; size: NA; V: TRBV5-6; DNA: TGTGCCAGCAGCTTGGCCGCGTCGGGAAACGGCTACACCTTC; CDR3: CASSLAASGNGYTF
J: TRBJ2-4; D: TRBD2; size: NA; V: TRBV4-2; DNA: TGTGCCAGCAGCACCGTCAGCAGCGGGGGAGCCAAAAACATTCAGTACTTC; CDR3: CASSTVSSGGAKNIQYF
J: TRBJ2-1; D: NA; size: NA; V: TRBV20-1; DNA: TGCAGTGCTAGGGGCTGGAATGAGCAGTTCTTC; CDR3: CSARGWNEQFF
J: TRBJ1-5; D: NA; size: NA; V: TRBV12-3/TRBV12-4; DNA: TGTGCCAGCAGCCCGGCGGCTCGTAATTATCAGCCCCAGCATTTT; CDR3: CASSPAARNYQPQHF
J: TRBJ1-5; D: NA; size: few; V: TRBV6-6; DNA: TGTGCCAGCAGTTCTGAAGGTCAGCCCCAGCATTTT; CDR3: CASSSEGQPQHF
J: TRBJ1-4; D: NA; size: NA; V: TRBV20-1; DNA: TGCAGTGCTAGAGATCGAGGTGCAACTAATGAAAAACTGTTTTTT; CDR3: CSARDRGATNEKLFF
J: TRBJ2-3; D: TRBD2; size: NA; V: TRBV4-3; DNA: TGCGCCAGCAGCCAAGATGCAAGCGGGGGGGCCGAGAGCACAGATACGCAGTATTTT; CDR3: CASSQDASGGAESTDTQYF
J: TRBJ2-3; D: TRBD2; size: NA; V: TRBV6-5; DNA: TGTGCCAGCATTGGGACTAGGGGAAGCACAGATACGCAGTATTTT; CDR3: CASIGTRGSTDTQYF
J: TRBJ2-1; D: NA; size: many; V: TRBV29-1; DNA: TGCAGCGTTGTTGGTGGGGACTCCTACAATGAGCAGTTCTTC; CDR3: CSVVGGDSYNEQFF
J: TRBJ1-1; D: NA; size: NA; V: TRBV3-1; DNA: TGTGCCAGCAGCGTGGACACGAGGACTGAACCTTTCTTT; CDR3: CASSVDTRTEPFF
J: TRBJ1-1; D: NA; size: NA; V: TRBV9; DNA: TGTGCCAGCAGCGTAGCTCCCGCTCCCAACACTGAAGCTTTCTTT; CDR3: CASSVAPAPNTEAFF
J: TRBJ1-2; D: TRBD1; size: NA; V: TRBV29-1; DNA: TGCAGCGTTTTGGGTTTCTTTGGGACAGGCTATGGCTACACCTTC; CDR3: CSVLGFFGTGYGYTF